The entry below gives a single TCR beta chain sequence along with its context. This record comes from a study of blood T cell repertoires in COVID-19. On the study more broadly: Sample material is recorded as cDNA or gDNA derived from T cells, B-cell-depleted T cells, or PBMCs.

Measured with immunoSEQ multiplex PCR; TCRdb has only the in-frame clones, and not every one. The table lists about 120,000 clones, about 82% of them singletons. The germline V gene has CDR1 SGHNT and CDR2 YENEEA. The CDR3 covers 14 residues. Trimming removed 8 bases from V and 4 bases from J; junction bases left unmatched: 6. The rearrangement uses TRBV11-3 and TRBJ2-2, with 8 bases lining up with TRBD1. The sequenced sample was peripheral blood. The source of this sequence is a man in his 60s with active or convalescent COVID-19. This CDR3 is CASSGQGATGELFF. The CDR3 region has the DNA TGTGCCAGCTCTGGGCAGGGGGCCACCGGGGAGCTGTTTTTT.